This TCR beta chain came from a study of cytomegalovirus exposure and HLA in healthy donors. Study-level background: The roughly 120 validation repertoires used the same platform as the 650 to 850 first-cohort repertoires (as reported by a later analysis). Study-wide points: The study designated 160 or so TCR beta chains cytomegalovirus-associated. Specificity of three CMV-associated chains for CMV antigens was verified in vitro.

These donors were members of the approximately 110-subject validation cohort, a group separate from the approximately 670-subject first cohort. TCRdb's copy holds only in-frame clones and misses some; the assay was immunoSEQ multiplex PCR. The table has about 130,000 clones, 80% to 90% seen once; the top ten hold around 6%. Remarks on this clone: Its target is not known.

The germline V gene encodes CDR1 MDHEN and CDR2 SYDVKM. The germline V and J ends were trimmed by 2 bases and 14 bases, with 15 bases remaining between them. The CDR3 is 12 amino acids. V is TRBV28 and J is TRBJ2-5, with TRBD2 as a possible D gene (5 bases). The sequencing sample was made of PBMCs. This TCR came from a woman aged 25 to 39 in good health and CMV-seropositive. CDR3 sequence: CASSLKAARLYF. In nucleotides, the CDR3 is TGTGCCAGCAGTTTAAAAGCGGCGCGCTTATACTTC.